This T cell receptor (beta chain) was sequenced for a study of T cells in Graves' hyperthyroidism and ophthalmopathy. Study-level results: Ophthalmopathy was separated from stable hyperthyroidism by a 13 V-J model.

This clonotype was found a few times. Its antigen is not identified. The TCR beta CDR3 regions underwent amplification using RNA transcripts as the source. HTBI primers were the set used in a first-round RT-PCR of the TCR CDR3. One entry per CDR3 protein results from TCRdb running MiXCR on the multiplex PCR reads. The table has approximately 610,000 distinct CDR3 sequences, over 15% seen once; the top ten hold about 20%. Researchers barred patients who had uncontrolled infection, other autoimmune disease, pregnancy or lactation. This CDR3 contains 13 residues. The V and J ends lost 2 bases and 6 bases respectively, with 10 bases between them. Per the germline V gene, CDR1 is SGHTA and CDR2 is FQGNSA.

The specimen sequenced was blood. The rearrangement uses TRBV7-2 and TRBJ1-1; D unclear. The receptor's source is a woman between 18 and 30 years old with Graves' hyperthyroidism. The CDR3 is CASSLLRDAEAFF. CDR3 DNA: TGTGCCAGCAGCTTACTGAGGGATGCTGAAGCTTTCTTT.